A single sample gave rise to the 27 T cell receptor beta chains below, sequenced in a study of cytomegalovirus exposure and HLA in healthy donors. In the PCR, 60 Vbeta and 13 Jbeta primers were used. TCRdb keeps only in-frame clones here, not all; method: immunoSEQ multiplex PCR. The table shows 130,000 to 150,000 clones, with roughly 80% occurring only once. The material sequenced was PBMCs. These receptors were obtained from a woman between 40 and 50 years old in good health and CMV-seropositive.

The V gene is TRBV12-1, the J gene TRBJ1-1; TRBD1, the D gene given by the table, was not confirmed from the DNA. TRBV12-1 is flagged as a pseudogene. CDR3 size: 15 residues. The CDR3: CASSSGQGGNTEAFF. CDR3 DNA sequence: TGTGCCAGCAGCTCGGGACAGGGTGGAAACACTGAAGCTTTCTTT.

The chain joins TRBV9 to TRBJ2-3; the match to TRBD2 covers 7 bases. The length of the CDR3 is 16 residues. Germline-derived CDR1 and CDR2 are SGDLS and YYNGEE. V gave up 1 base and J gave up 5 bases; unmatched junction bases: 10. This CDR3 is CASSVTSGVIGDTQYF. For the CDR3, the DNA is TGTGCCAGCAGCGTAACCAGCGGGGTAATAGGAGATACGCAGTATTTT.

The CDR3 coding sequence is TGTGCCAGCAGTGCCCAGGGTGGCGATCAGCCCCAGCATTTT. Translating gives CASSAQGGDQPQHF. The chain links TRBV6-4 to TRBJ1-5; the D gene is possibly TRBD1 (5 bases). CDR3 length: 14 residues. V lost 4 bases to trimming and J lost 5 bases, with 12 bases between them. Germline values: CDR1 MRHNA, CDR2 SNTAGT.

The chain has TRBV7-9 and TRBJ1-3, with D possibly being TRBD1 (5 bases). V lost 2 bases and J lost 0, with 11 bases in between. This CDR3 has 16 amino acids. Germline V gene sequence: CDR1 SEHNR, CDR2 FQNEAQ (reference sequence). Here the CDR3 DNA reads TGTGCCAGCAGCTTAACCAGGGAGGCCTCTGGAAACACCATATATTTT. This sequence encodes CASSLTREASGNTIYF.

About this clone itself: The same CDR3 can be traced to other DNA sequences in this sample. J is TRBJ2-2 and V is TRBV25-1; TRBD1 aligns across 9 bases. Germline CDR1 MGHDK, CDR2 SYGVNS. V lost 4 bases to trimming and J lost 6 bases; unmatched junction nucleotides: 6. This CDR3 has 15 amino acids. CDR3 protein: CASSAPQGAAGELFF. The CDR3 bases are TGTGCCAGCAGTGCCCCACAGGGGGCAGCCGGGGAGCTGTTTTTT.

V and J are TRBV7-8 and TRBJ1-4; 7 positions agree with TRBD1. CDR1 is SGHVS and CDR2 is FQNEAQ in the germline V gene. V lost 5 bases, J lost 6 bases, and 6 bases stayed unmatched. The CDR3 spans 14 residues. DNA of the CDR3: TGTGCCAGCAGCCGACCAGGGGGATATGAAAAACTGTTTTTT. Encoded protein: CASSRPGGYEKLFF.

The chain links TRBV13 to TRBJ1-3, with D perhaps matching TRBD1 (6 bases). V dropped 4 bases and J dropped 4 bases, with 23 bases sitting between them. The CDR3 length is 18 residues. Germline assignment: CDR1 PRHDT and CDR2 FYEKMQ (reference sequence). The CDR3 nucleotides read TGTGCCAGCAGCTACAGTAAAAGTACAGGGTTTAGGGGAAACACCATATATTTT. Translation: CASSYSKSTGFRGNTIYF.

This clone has only one observation. This chain links TRBV18 with TRBJ1-4; D call uncertain. V lost 6 bases and J 0 bases, leaving 11 bases between the germline ends. Germline V gene sequence: CDR1 KGHSH, CDR2 LQKENI. This CDR3 is 15 amino acids long. The CDR3 here is CASSPEAATNEKLFF. CDR3 nucleotides: TGTGCCAGCTCTCCGGAGGCAGCAACTAATGAAAAACTGTTTTTT.

This clone was found once. The chain combines TRBV29-1 with TRBJ2-2, with TRBD1 matching 7 bases. Trimming took 3 bases from V and 2 from J; bases not matched to a gene: 3. This CDR3 contains 14 residues. CDR1 and CDR2 (germline): SQVTM, ANQGSEA. The CDR3 DNA is TGCAGCGTTGATGGGACAGAAAACACCGGGGAGCTGTTTTTT. Protein sequence: CSVDGTENTGELFF.

The chain is built from TRBV27 and TRBJ2-7; 11 bases map to TRBD2. V lost 7 bases and J lost 2; bases outside the gene matches: 1. Looked up from germline, CDR1 is MNHEY and CDR2 is SMNVEV (reference sequence). This CDR3 spans 13 amino acids. The CDR3 DNA follows: TGTGCCAGCAAACTAGCGGGAGCCTACGAGCAGTACTTC. Protein product: CASKLAGAYEQYF.

The rearrangement joins TRBV6-1 to TRBJ2-5; 9 positions match TRBD1. This CDR3 contains 14 residues. From germline, CDR1 is MNHNS and CDR2 SASEGT. After removal of 10 bases from V and 5 bases from J, the junction contained 11 bases not matched to a gene. The CDR3 DNA reads as TGTGCCACCACAAGGGACAGGGTGACGGAGACCCAGTACTTC. This sequence encodes CATTRDRVTETQYF.

The chain recombines TRBV5-6 with TRBJ2-2; TRBD2 agrees at 7 bases. Germline values: CDR1 SGHDT, CDR2 YYEEEE. V was clipped by 0 bases and J by 5 bases; unmatched bases: 13. The CDR3 is 18 residues long. CDR3 protein: CASSLAFFGARGTGELFF. Here the CDR3 DNA reads TGTGCCAGCAGCTTGGCCTTTTTCGGGGCGCGGGGGACCGGGGAGCTGTTTTTT.

V is TRBV6-5 and J is TRBJ2-7; no reliable D call. Germline assignment: CDR1 MNHEY and CDR2 SVGAGI. The CDR3 is 16 amino acids. Trimming took off 0 bases at V and 0 bases at J, with 12 bases between the two ends. CDR3 nucleotides: TGTGCCAGCAGTTACTCGAGAGGCGGCCTCTCCTACGAGCAGTACTTC. It is translated as CASSYSRGGLSYEQYF.

The chain joins TRBV7-8 to TRBJ2-1; 10 nucleotides align to TRBD2. The germline V gene has CDR1 SGHVS and CDR2 FQNEAQ. The CDR3 is 17 residues long. Unmatched junction bases numbered 7, after V lost 1 base and J lost 4 bases. The CDR3 protein is CASSLEPSGGVYNEQFF. The CDR3 DNA reads TGTGCCAGCAGCTTAGAGCCAAGCGGGGGGGTTTACAATGAGCAGTTCTTC.

This clone was counted ten times or more. The chain couples TRBV21-1 to TRBJ2-3; the table's D call, TRBD2, was not checked against the DNA. TRBV21-1 corresponds to a pseudogene. The CDR3 spans 14 residues. This CDR3 is CASVSGGDGDTQYF. The CDR3, as DNA: TGTGCCAGCGTGAGCGGAGGGGATGGAGATACGCAGTATTTT.

This chain connects TRBV28 to TRBJ1-2; D possibly corresponds to TRBD1 (6 bases). This CDR3 comprises 15 residues. Trimming shortened V by 5 bases and J by 5 bases, and 18 bases separated the two germline ends. Per the germline V gene, CDR1 is MDHEN and CDR2 is SYDVKM. The DNA for the CDR3 is TGTGCCAGCAGTACCCCCCAGGGGCTGTGGTATGGCTACACCTTC. Protein sequence: CASSTPQGLWYGYTF.

The chain uses TRBV7-8 and TRBJ1-5; maybe TRBD1 (6 bases). From germline, CDR1 is SGHVS and CDR2 FQNEAQ. V lost 5 bases and J lost 2, with 13 bases in between. There are 15 residues in the CDR3. CDR3 protein: CASSSRGLGNQPQHF. The CDR3 DNA reads as TGTGCCAGCAGCAGCAGGGGTCTAGGCAATCAGCCCCAGCATTTT.

J is TRBJ2-4 and V is TRBV25-1; D is perhaps TRBD2 (5 bases). Between the trimmed V and J ends, which lost 9 bases and 7 bases, there was a span of 25 bases. The CDR3 is made up of 16 amino acids. In germline, CDR1 is MGHDK, CDR2 SYGVNS. CDR3 region: CARKPRRSGMYNIQYF. The CDR3 DNA sequence: TGTGCCAGAAAACCCAGAAGGTCGGGGATGTACAACATTCAGTACTTC. The full variable domain, in which reference TRBV25-1 and TRBJ2-4 provide the parts outside the CDR3, is EADIYQTPRYLVIGTGKKITLECSQTMGHDKMYWYQQDPGMELHLIHYSYGVNSTEKGDLSSESTVSRIRTEHFPLTLESARPSHTSQYLCARKPRRSGMYNIQYFGAGTRLSVL.

The gene calls are TRBV28 and TRBJ2-7; 10 bases line up with TRBD1. Germline CDR1 MDHEN, CDR2 SYDVKM. The length of the CDR3 is 16 residues. Losses at the gene ends were 4 bases for V and 2 bases for J; bases not matched to a gene: 8. CDR3 nucleotides: TGTGCCAGCAGTTCCGCCGGGACAGGGGCCCCCTACGAGCAGTACTTC. As protein: CASSSAGTGAPYEQYF.

This chain joins TRBV2 and TRBJ2-3, with D possibly TRBD2 on 6 matching bases. CDR3 length equals 15 residues. V was shortened by 8 bases and J by 4 bases, with 19 bases between the two germline ends. Per the germline V gene, CDR1 is SNHLY and CDR2 is FYNNEI. The CDR3 sequence: CASGGTKIFADTQYF. The CDR3 coding sequence is TGTGCCAGCGGAGGGACCAAGATCTTCGCAGATACGCAGTATTTT.

This clone was picked up one time. This rearrangement joins TRBV7-3 to TRBJ2-3; 13 nucleotides line up with TRBD2. V was pared by 5 bases and J by 5 bases, with 4 bases of the junction left unmatched. Per the germline V gene, CDR1 is SGHTA and CDR2 is FQGTGA. The CDR3 runs to 15 residues. The CDR3 here is CASSRGTSGKDTQYF. The CDR3 nucleotides read TGTGCCAGCAGCCGTGGGACTAGCGGGAAAGATACGCAGTATTTT.

The chain's CDR3 is CASSEGGGNTEAFF. CDR3 DNA: TGTGCCAGCAGTGAAGGGGGGGGGAACACTGAAGCTTTCTTT. This chain links TRBV25-1 with TRBJ1-1; possible D gene TRBD1, 5 bases. Trimming pared 2 bases from V and 1 base from J, leaving 8 bases between. Germline values: CDR1 MGHDK, CDR2 SYGVNS. This CDR3 has 14 residues.

This clone has more than one count but fewer than ten. The chain couples TRBV2 to TRBJ2-7, with D uncertain. The germline V gene encodes CDR1 SNHLY and CDR2 FYNNEI. The V and J ends lost 4 bases and 3 bases respectively, with 7 bases between them. The CDR3 runs 12 residues. CDR3 nucleotides: TGTGCCAGCAGTGCGAACAACTACGAGCAGTACTTC. Its protein is CASSANNYEQYF.

V gene TRBV11-2 combines with J gene TRBJ1-2; 8 nucleotides align to TRBD1. The CDR3 is 15 amino acids. Unmatched junction bases numbered 7, after V lost 1 base and J lost 6 bases. CDR1 SGHAT and CDR2 FQNNGV come from the germline V gene. This chain's CDR3 is CASSLGTGQWDGYTF. CDR3 DNA: TGTGCCAGCAGCTTAGGGACAGGGCAATGGGATGGCTACACCTTC.

The chain is built from TRBV18 and TRBJ2-2; no definite D call. The CDR3 contains 14 residues. CDR1 and CDR2 from the germline V gene are KGHSH and LQKENI. V gave up 2 bases and J gave up 4 bases, with 8 bases separating them. The CDR3 bases are TGTGCCAGCTCACCAAAGGAGAGCACCGGGGAGCTGTTTTTT. Protein sequence: CASSPKESTGELFF.

The J gene is TRBJ2-2, the V gene TRBV29-1; TRBD1 matches at 10 bases. CDR1 SQVTM and CDR2 ANQGSEA come from the germline V gene. V lost 6 bases to trimming and J lost 0 bases; unmatched junction nucleotides: 4. This CDR3 has 15 amino acids. CDR3 nucleotides: TGCAGCGTGGGGACAGGGGTTACGAACACCGGGGAGCTGTTTTTT. It is translated as CSVGTGVTNTGELFF.

In its sample, this clone was seen a few times. The rearrangement uses TRBV6-5 and TRBJ1-4, with 9 bases that match TRBD1. The CDR3 covers 14 residues. The V segment lost 7 bases and the J segment 8 bases; nucleotides outside the gene matches: 8. Per germline, CDR1 MNHEY and CDR2 SVGAGI. The CDR3 reads CASTNPGQGEKLFF. The CDR3 region has the DNA TGTGCCAGCACTAATCCGGGACAGGGCGAAAAACTGTTTTTT.